The clone carrying this T cell receptor (beta chain) was seen ten or more times. Its antigen remains unknown. This record belongs to a study of response to subunit inactivated influenza vaccine. Using its own MiXCR run on the RT-PCR reads, TCRdb lists one record per CDR3 protein. The table lists 530,000 or so distinct CDR3 sequences, about 14% of them singletons. CDR1 is SGHRS and CDR2 is YFSETQ in the germline V gene. Trimming left V 7 bases short and J 0 bases short, with 11 bases between. The CDR3 loop spans 14 amino acids. Broader study findings: The study's authors posited that every seasonal influenza vaccination enlists few new T cells.

The V and J genes are TRBV5-1 and TRBJ2-1; D is possibly TRBD2 (5 bases). The sequence derives from a man aged 45-60 years who received an inactivated influenza vaccine. The starting material was PBMCs from blood, obtained 11 to 12 days after vaccination. In DNA, the CDR3 is TGCGCCAGCTCCCTAGCTGCCTCCTACAATGAGCAGTTCTTC. It yields the protein CASSLAASYNEQFF. The full variable domain, rest sourced from reference TRBV5-1 and TRBJ2-1, is KAGVTQTPRYLIKTRGQQVTLSCSPISGHRSVSWYQQTPGQGLQFLFEYFSETQRNKGNFPGRFSGRQFSNSRSEMNVSTLELGDSALYLCASSLAASYNEQFFGPGTRLTVL.